Listed here are 14 T cell receptor beta chains from one sample, sequenced in a study of blood T cells in healthy people across ages. For the second PCR, which ran for roughly 6 to 11 cycles, a sample-barcoded 5' primer and a J-beta primer mix were used. TCRdb itself ran the 5' RACE reads through MiXCR, one entry per CDR3 protein. The data contain 790,000 or so distinct CDR3 sequences, 56% of them singletons. Sample: blood. These receptors came from a middle-aged man in good health.

The J gene is TRBJ2-1, the V gene TRBV7-9; D is perhaps TRBD2 (6 bases). The last part of the DNA fits TRBJ2-7 better; the J call may be wrong. Germline V gives CDR1 SEHNR, CDR2 FQNEAQ (reference sequence). The CDR3 covers 15 residues. The CDR3 region is CASRRPGLEYGEQYF. CDR3 in DNA: TGTGCCAGCAGAAGACCGGGACTGGAATACGGTGAGCAGTACTTC.

V is TRBV20-1 and J is TRBJ1-1, with TRBD1 matching 8 bases. Germline values: CDR1 DFQATT, CDR2 SNEGSKA (reference sequence). There are 14 residues in the CDR3. V shed 0 bases, J shed 11 bases, and the junction held 11 bases outside the gene matches. CDR3 in amino acids: CSARDIMETGEAFF. In nucleotides, the CDR3 is TGCAGTGCTAGAGATATTATGGAGACAGGGGAGGCTTTCTTT.

This clonotype was recorded a few times. This chain uses TRBV7-2 with TRBJ2-5, with D unresolved. CDR3 size: 13 residues. The V gene's germline CDR1 is SGHTA and CDR2 FQGNSA. The ends were cut back, 0 bases at V and 6 bases at J, with 8 bases in the middle. DNA for the CDR3: TGTGCCAGCAGCTTAGCGAACGGGCAGACCCAGTACTTC. Its translation: CASSLANGQTQYF.

The chain links TRBV7-8 to TRBJ2-6; no clear D. Germline V gene lookup returns CDR1 SGHVS and CDR2 FQNEAQ. V was shortened by 1 base and J by 2 bases, with 6 bases between the two germline ends. The CDR3 sequence is 15 residues long. CDR3: CASSLERAGANVLTF. CDR3 in DNA: TGTGCCAGCAGCTTAGAAAGGGCTGGGGCCAACGTCCTGACTTTC.

This clonotype appeared a single time. CDR3 region: CASSPMSVSPLVSYNEQYF. DNA for the CDR3: TGTGCCAGCAGCCCCATGTCTGTGAGTCCCTTGGTCTCCTACAATGAGCAGTACTTC. The chain has TRBV3-1 and TRBJ2-1; no clear D. The tail of the sequence fits TRBJ2-7 better, so the J call may be wrong. This CDR3 region has 19 residues. Per germline, CDR1 LGHDT and CDR2 YNNKEL (reference sequence).

CDR3 loop: CSARSEDRNYGYTF. In DNA, the CDR3 is TGCAGTGCCAGATCAGAGGACAGGAACTATGGCTACACCTTC. The gene calls are TRBV20-1 and TRBJ1-2; 7 bases match TRBD1. Germline CDR1 reads DFQATT; CDR2 reads SNEGSKA (reference sequence). There are 14 residues in the CDR3. V gave up 6 bases and J gave up 2 bases; unmatched junction bases: 9.

This chain joins TRBV5-1 and TRBJ2-1; the D is unclear. The DNA end is a closer match to TRBJ2-7, so the J assignment may be wrong. This CDR3 has 15 residues. Looked up from germline, CDR1 is SGHRS and CDR2 is YFSETQ. CDR3 protein: CASSLDSSSYNEQYF. DNA of the CDR3: TGCGCCAGCAGCTTGGATTCCAGCTCCTACAATGAGCAGTACTTC.

This chain uses TRBV7-9 with TRBJ2-5; 7 bases fit TRBD1. CDR3 length: 15 residues. Germline CDR1 and CDR2: SEHNR and FQNEAQ (reference sequence). Germline trimming cut 5 bases from V and 5 bases from J; bases unmatched to any gene: 11. The CDR3 DNA follows: TGTGCCAGCAGCCTGGTAGGGGGCGCCGGGGAGACCCAGTACTTC. It encodes CASSLVGGAGETQYF.

This sequence joins TRBV3-1 and TRBJ2-3, with D possibly being TRBD1 or TRBD2 (5 bases each). V shed 10 bases and J shed 3 bases, with 23 bases lying between them. The length of the CDR3 is 16 residues. Germline lookup yields CDR1 LGHDT and CDR2 YNNKEL (reference sequence). As DNA, the CDR3 is TGTGCCACCGGGGACGGAGTAAGAATGGCGACAGATACGCAGTATTTT. This translates into CATGDGVRMATDTQYF.

This chain links TRBV4-2 with TRBJ1-2; TRBD1 agrees at 8 bases. The CDR3 has 16 residues. Per germline, CDR1 LGHNA and CDR2 YNFKEQ. With 0 bases clipped from V and 4 bases from J, the junction kept 7 bases outside the gene matches. This CDR3 is CASSQEGNGQGYGYTF. CDR3 DNA: TGTGCCAGCAGCCAAGAAGGGAATGGACAGGGCTATGGCTACACCTTC.

There are a few counts of this clonotype. The chain joins TRBV15 to TRBJ2-5, with 9 nucleotides matching TRBD1. The J call may be in error: the DNA end matches TRBJ2-7 better. From germline, CDR1 is LNHNV and CDR2 YYDKDF (reference sequence). This CDR3 has 15 residues. CDR3 bases: TGTGCCACCAGCAGAGGTGCGGGACAGGGCTACGAGCAGTACTTC. This encodes CATSRGAGQGYEQYF.

This rearrangement joins TRBV12-3 or TRBV12-4 to TRBJ2-7; D gene uncertain. This CDR3 comprises 14 residues. V gave up 4 bases and J gave up 5 bases, with 15 bases separating them. The CDR3 region has the DNA TGTGCCAGCAGTTCATTAGCCTCTTGGGACGAGCAGTACTTC. This encodes CASSSLASWDEQYF.

This clonotype has more than one count but fewer than ten. The gene calls are TRBV3-1 and TRBJ2-5; tentatively, D is TRBD1 (5 bases). V lost 5 bases, J lost 3 bases, and 10 bases lay in between. Germline V gives CDR1 LGHDT, CDR2 YNNKEL (reference sequence). The CDR3 is 13 residues long. For the CDR3, the DNA is TGTGCCAGCAGCTGGGGCAGGGAAGAGACCCAGTACTTC. Protein product: CASSWGREETQYF.

This clonotype is a singleton in its sample. The chain carries TRBV20-1 and TRBJ2-3; 12 bases align to TRBD2. Germline lookup yields CDR1 DFQATT and CDR2 SNEGSKA (reference sequence). CDR3 size: 14 residues. J lost 5 bases, V lost 8 bases, and 8 bases had no gene match. CDR3 coding DNA: TGCAGTCCCACTAGCGGGAGGCCACAAGATACGCAGTATTTT. It encodes CSPTSGRPQDTQYF.